The rows below give T cell receptor beta chains drawn from one sample of a study of vaccination and CD4 T cells after COVID-19. Their antigens remain unidentified. TCRdb fed the PCR reads into MiXCR, producing one record per CDR3 protein. Of about 18,000 distinct CDR3 sequences in the sample, approximately 58% were seen once. Sequenced material: CD4+ T cells from blood, cultured in vitro, taken after SARS-CoV-2 vaccination. The receptor source for this set is a human donor who had recovered from COVID-19. Each CDR3 is given with its conserved first and last residue. The D gene is left open where the match is weak. Size is stated for part of the rows, as once, few or many counts, or as a class when the clone is expanded.

>TRBV18|TRBJ2-1|NA|NA
CASSPAYNEQFF
TGTGCCAGCTCACCGGCCTACAATGAGCAGTTCTTC
>TRBV5-1|TRBJ1-2|TRBD1|NA
CASSSPDREAYGYTF
TGCGCCAGCAGCTCGCCCGACAGGGAGGCCTATGGCTACACCTTC
>TRBV20-1|TRBJ2-7|NA|NA
CSAPDWGAPYEQYF
TGCAGTGCCCCTGACTGGGGAGCTCCCTACGAGCAGTACTTC
>TRBV7-9|TRBJ2-5|NA|NA
CASSPGLGGETQYF
TGTGCCAGCAGCCCCGGACTCGGTGGTGAGACCCAGTACTTC
>TRBV19|TRBJ1-4|TRBD1|NA
CASSIRTGEKLFF
TGTGCCAGTAGTATTCGGACAGGGGAAAAACTGTTTTTT
>TRBV28|TRBJ1-4|NA|NA
CASSRPTGGNEKLFF
TGTGCCAGCAGCCGCCCAACGGGGGGGAATGAAAAACTGTTTTTT
>TRBV20-1|TRBJ2-6|TRBD2|once
CSARQRESSGANVLTF
TGCAGTGCTAGACAGCGGGAGAGCTCTGGGGCCAACGTCCTGACTTTC
>TRBV28|TRBJ1-1|NA|once
CASRGRPEAFF
TGTGCCAGCAGGGGACGGCCAGAAGCTTTCTTT
>TRBV11-3|TRBJ2-3|NA|NA
CASSSYPDTDTQYF
TGTGCCAGCAGCTCATACCCAGACACAGATACGCAGTATTTT
>TRBV7-6|TRBJ2-3|TRBD2|few
CASSLAGRGSTDTQYF
TGTGCCAGCAGCTTAGCCGGGAGGGGAAGCACAGATACGCAGTATTTT
>TRBV18|TRBJ2-7|NA|NA
CASSPAGPQTPGEQYF
TGTGCCAGCTCACCTGCCGGCCCCCAGACGCCGGGGGAGCAGTACTTC
>TRBV11-3|TRBJ2-7|TRBD1|NA
CASSPGQGRTYEQYF
TGTGCCAGCAGCCCTGGACAGGGTCGTACCTACGAGCAGTACTTC
>TRBV7-9|TRBJ2-3|NA|NA
CASSQDSTDTQYF
TGTGCCAGCAGTCAGGACTCCACAGATACGCAGTATTTT